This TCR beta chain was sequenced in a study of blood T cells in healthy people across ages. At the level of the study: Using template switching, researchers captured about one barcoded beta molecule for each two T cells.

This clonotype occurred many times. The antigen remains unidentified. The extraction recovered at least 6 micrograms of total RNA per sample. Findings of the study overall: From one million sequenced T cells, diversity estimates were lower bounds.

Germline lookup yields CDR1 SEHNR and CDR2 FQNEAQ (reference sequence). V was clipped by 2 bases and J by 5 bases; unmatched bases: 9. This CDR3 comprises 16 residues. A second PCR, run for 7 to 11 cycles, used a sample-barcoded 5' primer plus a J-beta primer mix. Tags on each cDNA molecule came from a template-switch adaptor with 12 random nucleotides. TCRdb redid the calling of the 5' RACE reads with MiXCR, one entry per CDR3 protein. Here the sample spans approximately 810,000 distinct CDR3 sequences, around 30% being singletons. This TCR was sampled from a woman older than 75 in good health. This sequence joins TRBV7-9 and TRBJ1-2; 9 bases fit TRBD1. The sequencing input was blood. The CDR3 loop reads CASSLKGTGGLYGYTF. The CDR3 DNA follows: TGTGCCAGCAGCTTAAAGGGTACAGGGGGCTTATATGGCTACACCTTC. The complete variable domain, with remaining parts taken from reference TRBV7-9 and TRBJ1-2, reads DTGVSQNPRHKITKRGQNVTFRCDPISEHNRLYWYRQTLGQGPEFLTYFQNEAQLEKSRLLSDRFSAERPKGSFSTLEIQRTEQGDSAMYLCASSLKGTGGLYGYTFGSGTRLTVV.